This T cell receptor beta chain was found in a study of blood T cell repertoires in COVID-19. About the study: Specimens from acute and convalescent COVID-19 originated in the United States, Italy and Spain.

Here immunoSEQ multiplex PCR was the method, and the copy in TCRdb shows in-frame clones only, minus some. The table shows 220,000 or so clones, with 80% to 85% occurring only once. The CDR3 has 15 residues. CDR1 PRHDT and CDR2 FYEKMQ come from the germline V gene (reference sequence). The V and J ends lost 5 bases and 2 bases, in that order; junction bases with no gene match: 5. Sequenced: peripheral blood. The receptor was derived from a young woman who had recovered from COVID-19. This chain connects TRBV13 to TRBJ2-7; 11 positions match TRBD2. CDR3 loop: CASSPALAGAYEQYF. CDR3 coding DNA: TGTGCCAGCAGCCCCGCACTAGCGGGAGCCTACGAGCAGTACTTC. Based on the CDR3 plus reference TRBV13 and TRBJ2-7, the full variable domain is AAGVIQSPRHLIKEKRETATLKCYPIPRHDTVYWYQQGPGQDPQFLISFYEKMQSDKGSIPDRFSAQQFSDYHSELNMSSLELGDSALYFCASSPALAGAYEQYFGPGTRLTVT.